This entry describes one TCR beta chain. The data originate from a study of blood T cell repertoires in COVID-19. For the study at large: Samples representing acute and convalescent COVID-19 were sourced from the United States, Italy and Spain. From T cells, B-cell-depleted T cells, or PBMCs came the material, which was cDNA or gDNA.

In the study's own analysis: From reference gene primer amplification, estimates of nucleated cell counts were derived. Using immunoSEQ multiplex PCR, the repertoire was profiled, and TCRdb retains in-frame clones only, with some absent. V and J calls and clone size are those listed in that table; D and trimming were worked out from the DNA. The sample includes fewer than 450,000 clones, around 88% of them seen just once. This TCR was sampled from a woman between 50 and 59 years old with COVID-19, enrolled during active disease. The sequencing input was peripheral blood.

The CDR3 DNA reads as TGTGCCAGTAGTATAGTGGCGGGGGGGCCGATTGGGCAGTTCTTC. Protein sequence: CASSIVAGGPIGQFF. The V and J genes are TRBV19 and TRBJ2-1; TRBD2 matches at 9 bases. Losses at the gene ends were 1 base for V and 12 bases for J; bases not matched to a gene: 10. This CDR3 has 15 residues. The V gene's germline CDR1 is LNHDA and CDR2 SQIVND (reference sequence).